The entry that follows covers one TCR beta chain sequence. Measured with immunoSEQ multiplex PCR; TCRdb has only the in-frame clones, and not every one. The table lists some 70,000 clones, 80% to 90% of them singletons. The V gene's germline CDR1 is ENHRY and CDR2 SYGVKD. This CDR3 region has 17 residues. The V end was cut by 5 bases, the J end by 0 bases, with 16 bases between. These data come from a study of OX40 agonist ivuxolimab in advanced cancers. This clonotype was sampled from an adult with an advanced solid tumor such as melanoma, head and neck, liver or kidney cancer. V is TRBV10-3 and J is TRBJ2-2; maybe TRBD1 (7 bases). Source: CD4+ or CD8+ T cells sorted from blood, taken in a trial of the OX40 agonist ivuxolimab. The CDR3 loop reads CAISPRGARANTGELFF. CDR3 DNA sequence: TGTGCCATCAGTCCCAGGGGGGCCCGTGCGAACACCGGGGAGCTGTTTTTT.